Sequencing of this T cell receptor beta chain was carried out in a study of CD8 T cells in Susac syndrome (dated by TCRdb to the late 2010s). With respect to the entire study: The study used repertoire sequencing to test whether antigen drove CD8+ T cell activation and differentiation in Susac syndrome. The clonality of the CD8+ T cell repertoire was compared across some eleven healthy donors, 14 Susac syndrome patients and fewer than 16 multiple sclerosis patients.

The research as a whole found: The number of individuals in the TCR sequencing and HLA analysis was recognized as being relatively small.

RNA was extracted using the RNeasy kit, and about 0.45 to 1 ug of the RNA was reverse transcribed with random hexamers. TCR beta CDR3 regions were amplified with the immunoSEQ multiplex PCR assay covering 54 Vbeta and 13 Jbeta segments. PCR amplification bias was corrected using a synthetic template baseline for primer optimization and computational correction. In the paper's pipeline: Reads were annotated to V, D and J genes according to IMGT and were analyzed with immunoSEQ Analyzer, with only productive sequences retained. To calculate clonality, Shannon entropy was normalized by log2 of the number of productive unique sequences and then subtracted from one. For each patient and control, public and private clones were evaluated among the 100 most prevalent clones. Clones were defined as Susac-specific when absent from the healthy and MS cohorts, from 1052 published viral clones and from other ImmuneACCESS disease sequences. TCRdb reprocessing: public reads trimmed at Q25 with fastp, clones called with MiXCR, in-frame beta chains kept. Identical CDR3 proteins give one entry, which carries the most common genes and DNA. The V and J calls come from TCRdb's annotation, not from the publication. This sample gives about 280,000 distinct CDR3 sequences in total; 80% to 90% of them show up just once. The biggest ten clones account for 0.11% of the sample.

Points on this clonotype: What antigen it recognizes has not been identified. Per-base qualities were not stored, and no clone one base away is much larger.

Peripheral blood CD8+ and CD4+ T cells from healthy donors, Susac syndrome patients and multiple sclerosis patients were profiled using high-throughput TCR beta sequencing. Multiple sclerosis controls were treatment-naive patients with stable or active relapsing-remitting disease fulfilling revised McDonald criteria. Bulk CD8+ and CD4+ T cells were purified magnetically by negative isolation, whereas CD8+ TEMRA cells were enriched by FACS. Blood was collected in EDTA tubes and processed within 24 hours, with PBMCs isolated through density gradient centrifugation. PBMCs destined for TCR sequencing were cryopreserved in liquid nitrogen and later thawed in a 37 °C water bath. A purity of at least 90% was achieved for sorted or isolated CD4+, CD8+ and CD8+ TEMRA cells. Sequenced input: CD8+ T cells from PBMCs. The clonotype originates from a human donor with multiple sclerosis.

This receptor carries the CDR3 CASSLAGPHADYGYTF. The base sequence is TGTGCCAGCAGCTTAGCGGGGCCACACGCGGACTATGGCTACACCTTC. The sequence is built from TRBV7-8 and TRBJ1-2; the D region possibly corresponds to TRBD1 (5 bases align). Including cysteine and phenylalanine, the CDR3 has 16 amino acids. The only DNA kept is the CDR3, 48 bases in frame from the first base. The germline V gene yields SGHVS for CDR1 and FQNEAQ for CDR2. V is clipped by 0 bases and J by 3 bases, and the sequence between their germline boundaries is 14 bases long.